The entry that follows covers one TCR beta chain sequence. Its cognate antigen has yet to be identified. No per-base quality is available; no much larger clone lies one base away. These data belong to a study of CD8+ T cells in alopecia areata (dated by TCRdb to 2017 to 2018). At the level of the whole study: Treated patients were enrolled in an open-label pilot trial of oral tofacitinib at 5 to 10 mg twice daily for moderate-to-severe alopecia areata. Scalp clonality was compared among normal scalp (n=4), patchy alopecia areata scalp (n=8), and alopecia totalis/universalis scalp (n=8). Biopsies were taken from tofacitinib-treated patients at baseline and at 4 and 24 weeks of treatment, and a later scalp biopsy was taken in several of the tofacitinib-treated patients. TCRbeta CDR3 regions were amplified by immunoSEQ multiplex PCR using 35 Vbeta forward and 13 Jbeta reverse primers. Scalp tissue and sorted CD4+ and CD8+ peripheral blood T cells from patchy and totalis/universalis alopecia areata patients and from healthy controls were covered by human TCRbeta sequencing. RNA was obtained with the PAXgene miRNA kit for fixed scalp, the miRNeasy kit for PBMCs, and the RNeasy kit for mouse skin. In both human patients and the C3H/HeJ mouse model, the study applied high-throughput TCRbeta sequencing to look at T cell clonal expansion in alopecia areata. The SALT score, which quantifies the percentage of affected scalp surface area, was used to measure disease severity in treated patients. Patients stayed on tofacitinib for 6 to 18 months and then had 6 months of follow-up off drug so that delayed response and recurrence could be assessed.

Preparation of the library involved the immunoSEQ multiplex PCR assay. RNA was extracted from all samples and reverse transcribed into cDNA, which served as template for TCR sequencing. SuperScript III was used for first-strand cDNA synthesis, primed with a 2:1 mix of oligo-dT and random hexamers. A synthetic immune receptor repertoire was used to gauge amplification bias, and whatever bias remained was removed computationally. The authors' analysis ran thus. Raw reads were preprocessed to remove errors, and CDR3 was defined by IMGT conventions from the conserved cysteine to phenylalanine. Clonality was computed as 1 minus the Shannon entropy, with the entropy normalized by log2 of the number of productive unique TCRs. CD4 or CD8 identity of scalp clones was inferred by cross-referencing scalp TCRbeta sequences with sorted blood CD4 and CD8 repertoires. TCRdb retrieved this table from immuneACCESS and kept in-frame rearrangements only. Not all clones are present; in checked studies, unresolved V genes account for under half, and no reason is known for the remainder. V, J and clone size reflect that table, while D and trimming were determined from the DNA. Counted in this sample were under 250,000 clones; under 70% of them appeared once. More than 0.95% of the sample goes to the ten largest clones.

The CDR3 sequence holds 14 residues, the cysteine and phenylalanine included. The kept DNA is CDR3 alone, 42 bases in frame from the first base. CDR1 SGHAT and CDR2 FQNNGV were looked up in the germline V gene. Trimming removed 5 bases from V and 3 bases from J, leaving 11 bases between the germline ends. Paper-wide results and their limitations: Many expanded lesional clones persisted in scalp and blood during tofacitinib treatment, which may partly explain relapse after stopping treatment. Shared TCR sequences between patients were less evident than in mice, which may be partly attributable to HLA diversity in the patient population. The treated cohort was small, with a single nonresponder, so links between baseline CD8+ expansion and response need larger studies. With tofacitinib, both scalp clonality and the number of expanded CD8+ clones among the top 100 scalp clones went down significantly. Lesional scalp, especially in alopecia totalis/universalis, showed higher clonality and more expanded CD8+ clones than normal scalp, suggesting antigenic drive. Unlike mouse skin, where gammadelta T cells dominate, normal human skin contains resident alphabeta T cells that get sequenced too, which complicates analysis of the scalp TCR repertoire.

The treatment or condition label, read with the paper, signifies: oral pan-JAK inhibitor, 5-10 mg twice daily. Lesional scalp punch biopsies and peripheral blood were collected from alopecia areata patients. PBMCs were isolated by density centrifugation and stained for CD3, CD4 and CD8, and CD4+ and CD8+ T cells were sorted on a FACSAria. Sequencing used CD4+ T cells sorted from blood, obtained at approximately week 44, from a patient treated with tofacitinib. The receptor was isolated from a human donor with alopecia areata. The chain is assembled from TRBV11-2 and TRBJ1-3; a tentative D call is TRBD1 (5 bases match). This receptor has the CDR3 CASSAPGRGNTIYF. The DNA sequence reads TGTGCCAGCAGCGCCCCGGGACGTGGAAACACCATATATTTT.